Listed below are T cell receptor beta chains from one sample, sequenced in a study of blood T cell repertoires in COVID-19. The repertoire was sequenced with immunoSEQ multiplex PCR; TCRdb's copy has only in-frame clones and lacks some. The table has about 310,000 clones, 75% to 90% seen once. Input material: peripheral blood. These receptors all stem from a man between 18 and 29 years old with active or convalescent COVID-19. The CDR3 runs from the conserved cysteine through the conserved F or W. Fields, in order: clone size, J gene, D gene, V gene, CDR3 protein, CDR3 DNA. A D gene is named only where the DNA matches it firmly. Where a row states a size, it is once, few, many or the class of an expanded clone; other rows omit it.

abundance: .
j_gene: TRBJ1-5
d_gene: TRBD1
v_gene: TRBV6-4
CDR3aa: CASSDASGTGGVQPQHF
CDR3nt: TGTGCCAGCAGTGACGCCTCCGGGACAGGGGGCGTTCAGCCCCAGCATTTT

abundance: .
j_gene: TRBJ1-1
d_gene: .
v_gene: TRBV4-2
CDR3aa: CASSQAWGEGLNTEAFF
CDR3nt: TGTGCCAGCAGCCAGGCCTGGGGGGAGGGACTGAACACTGAAGCTTTCTTT

abundance: once
j_gene: TRBJ1-3
d_gene: TRBD1
v_gene: TRBV29-1
CDR3aa: CSVDTPLDREKTGNTIYF
CDR3nt: TGCAGCGTTGACACCCCCTTGGACAGGGAGAAAACGGGAAACACCATATATTTT

abundance: .
j_gene: TRBJ2-1
d_gene: .
v_gene: TRBV25-1
CDR3aa: CASSDGSSYNEQFF
CDR3nt: TGTGCCAGCAGTGACGGGAGCTCCTACAATGAGCAGTTCTTC

abundance: .
j_gene: TRBJ2-3
d_gene: TRBD2
v_gene: TRBV7-8
CDR3aa: CASSRLGVAGADTQYF
CDR3nt: TGTGCCAGCAGCCGCCTTGGGGTAGCGGGAGCAGATACGCAGTATTTT

abundance: .
j_gene: TRBJ2-1
d_gene: TRBD2
v_gene: TRBV19
CDR3aa: CASSFLAGENEQFF
CDR3nt: TGTGCCAGTAGTTTCCTAGCGGGAGAAAATGAGCAGTTCTTC

abundance: .
j_gene: TRBJ1-1
d_gene: .
v_gene: TRBV5-4
CDR3aa: CASRGGRAMNTEAFF
CDR3nt: TGTGCCAGCAGGGGGGGGCGGGCCATGAACACTGAAGCTTTCTTT

abundance: .
j_gene: TRBJ2-1
d_gene: TRBD2
v_gene: TRBV15
CDR3aa: CATSRTSGGVYNEQFF
CDR3nt: TGTGCCACCAGCAGGACTAGCGGGGGGGTTTACAATGAGCAGTTCTTC

abundance: .
j_gene: TRBJ1-2
d_gene: TRBD1
v_gene: TRBV12-5
CDR3aa: CASGPRDRLYGYTF
CDR3nt: TGTGCTAGTGGTCCCCGGGACAGACTCTATGGCTACACCTTC

abundance: .
j_gene: TRBJ2-3
d_gene: TRBD1
v_gene: TRBV5-1
CDR3aa: CASSIIGTGIRSDTQYF
CDR3nt: TGCGCCAGCAGCATAATAGGGACAGGCATTCGCTCAGATACGCAGTATTTT

abundance: .
j_gene: TRBJ2-1
d_gene: .
v_gene: TRBV5-4
CDR3aa: CASSLRQGYDEQFF
CDR3nt: TGTGCCAGCAGCCTCCGTCAGGGTTATGATGAGCAGTTCTTC

abundance: once
j_gene: TRBJ2-7
d_gene: TRBD1
v_gene: TRBV19
CDR3aa: CASSTTWTGPSLQYF
CDR3nt: TGTGCCAGTAGCACCACCTGGACAGGTCCGAGCCTCCAGTACTTC

abundance: .
j_gene: TRBJ1-1
d_gene: .
v_gene: TRBV10-3
CDR3aa: CAISDRAVNTEAFF
CDR3nt: TGTGCCATCAGTGACCGAGCCGTGAACACTGAAGCTTTCTTT

abundance: .
j_gene: TRBJ1-6
d_gene: .
v_gene: TRBV10-3
CDR3aa: CAISESAGDVYSPLHF
CDR3nt: TGTGCCATCAGTGAGTCAGCCGGGGATGTTTATTCACCCCTCCACTTT

abundance: .
j_gene: TRBJ1-6
d_gene: TRBD1
v_gene: TRBV24-1
CDR3aa: CATSDLSRGDSPLHF
CDR3nt: TGTGCCACCAGTGATTTATCCAGGGGGGACTCACCCCTCCACTTT

abundance: .
j_gene: TRBJ2-1
d_gene: TRBD2
v_gene: TRBV5-1
CDR3aa: CASSRVLAGVHEQFF
CDR3nt: TGCGCCAGCAGCCGGGTGCTAGCGGGAGTACATGAGCAGTTCTTC

abundance: .
j_gene: TRBJ1-2
d_gene: TRBD1
v_gene: TRBV19
CDR3aa: CASSNRQGIGYGYTF
CDR3nt: TGTGCCAGTAGTAACAGACAGGGTATCGGCTATGGCTACACCTTC

abundance: .
j_gene: TRBJ2-3
d_gene: .
v_gene: TRBV13
CDR3aa: CASVKRPADTQYF
CDR3nt: TGTGCCAGCGTCAAGCGTCCCGCAGATACGCAGTATTTT

abundance: .
j_gene: TRBJ2-1
d_gene: .
v_gene: TRBV29-1
CDR3aa: CSARGAGTYNEQFF
CDR3nt: TGCAGCGCTCGGGGGGCGGGGACATACAATGAGCAGTTCTTC

abundance: .
j_gene: TRBJ2-7
d_gene: TRBD2
v_gene: TRBV4-1
CDR3aa: CASSPYSAGDYSYEQYF
CDR3nt: TGCGCCAGCAGCCCCTACTCGGCGGGAGACTACTCCTACGAGCAGTACTTC

abundance: .
j_gene: TRBJ2-5
d_gene: .
v_gene: TRBV24-1
CDR3aa: CATSDLRSAGTQETQYF
CDR3nt: TGTGCCACCAGTGATTTGCGTAGTGCAGGAACGCAAGAGACCCAGTACTTC

abundance: .
j_gene: TRBJ1-1
d_gene: .
v_gene: TRBV19
CDR3aa: CASSGMQGDQNTEAFF
CDR3nt: TGTGCCAGTAGTGGGATGCAGGGCGATCAGAACACTGAAGCTTTCTTT

abundance: once
j_gene: TRBJ1-5
d_gene: .
v_gene: TRBV28
CDR3aa: CASRRAPTQPQHF
CDR3nt: TGTGCCAGCAGGAGGGCTCCCACTCAGCCCCAGCATTTT

abundance: once
j_gene: TRBJ2-3
d_gene: TRBD2
v_gene: TRBV2
CDR3aa: CASGGTRGTQYF
CDR3nt: TGTGCCAGCGGGGGGACTAGAGGAACGCAGTATTTT

abundance: once
j_gene: TRBJ2-1
d_gene: .
v_gene: TRBV5-1
CDR3aa: CASSFTRINEQFF
CDR3nt: TGCGCCAGCAGCTTCACGCGGATCAATGAGCAGTTCTTC

abundance: few
j_gene: TRBJ2-5
d_gene: TRBD2
v_gene: TRBV9
CDR3aa: CASSVAAGTRETQYF
CDR3nt: TGTGCCAGCAGCGTAGCGGCGGGGACTAGGGAGACCCAGTACTTC

abundance: .
j_gene: TRBJ2-2
d_gene: .
v_gene: TRBV24-1
CDR3aa: CATSDSRGPGELFF
CDR3nt: TGTGCCACCAGTGATTCCAGGGGCCCCGGGGAGCTGTTTTTT

abundance: .
j_gene: TRBJ1-1
d_gene: TRBD1
v_gene: TRBV7-2
CDR3aa: CASSLDRGWTEAFF
CDR3nt: TGTGCCAGCAGCTTAGACAGGGGGTGGACTGAAGCTTTCTTT

abundance: .
j_gene: TRBJ1-6
d_gene: TRBD1
v_gene: TRBV5-1
CDR3aa: CASAGTGGENSPLHF
CDR3nt: TGCGCCAGCGCCGGGACAGGGGGTGAGAATTCACCCCTCCACTTT

abundance: .
j_gene: TRBJ2-1
d_gene: .
v_gene: TRBV5-5
CDR3aa: CASSLVQGVPNEQFF
CDR3nt: TGTGCCAGCAGCTTGGTTCAAGGGGTACCCAATGAGCAGTTCTTC

abundance: .
j_gene: TRBJ2-1
d_gene: TRBD2
v_gene: TRBV29-1
CDR3aa: CSVDEPTSGSYNEQFF
CDR3nt: TGCAGCGTTGACGAACCCACTAGCGGCTCCTACAATGAGCAGTTCTTC

abundance: .
j_gene: TRBJ1-5
d_gene: .
v_gene: TRBV2
CDR3aa: CASSAEVVGNQPQHF
CDR3nt: TGTGCCAGCAGTGCCGAGGTGGTCGGCAATCAGCCCCAGCATTTT

abundance: .
j_gene: TRBJ1-4
d_gene: TRBD1
v_gene: TRBV9
CDR3aa: CASSPTGVPTNEKLFF
CDR3nt: TGTGCCAGCAGCCCCACAGGGGTTCCAACTAATGAAAAACTGTTTTTT

abundance: .
j_gene: TRBJ2-7
d_gene: TRBD2
v_gene: TRBV18
CDR3aa: CASTWTSGTYEQYF
CDR3nt: TGTGCCAGCACATGGACTAGCGGAACCTACGAGCAGTACTTC

abundance: .
j_gene: TRBJ2-7
d_gene: TRBD2
v_gene: TRBV5-1
CDR3aa: CASSSTTSGRAYEQYF
CDR3nt: TGCGCCAGCAGCTCCACGACTAGCGGGAGGGCCTACGAGCAGTACTTC

abundance: .
j_gene: TRBJ2-1
d_gene: TRBD2
v_gene: TRBV5-4
CDR3aa: CASSGRGGPNEQFF
CDR3nt: TGTGCCAGCAGCGGGCGGGGGGGCCCTAATGAGCAGTTCTTC

abundance: .
j_gene: TRBJ2-6
d_gene: .
v_gene: TRBV4-3
CDR3aa: CASSQDVGVGANVLTF
CDR3nt: TGCGCCAGCAGCCAAGATGTAGGGGTTGGGGCCAACGTCCTGACTTTC

abundance: .
j_gene: TRBJ2-1
d_gene: .
v_gene: TRBV5-1
CDR3aa: CASSSGLEPLAGSGNEQFF
CDR3nt: TGCGCCAGCAGCTCCGGATTGGAACCCCTTGCGGGATCGGGGAATGAGCAGTTCTTC

abundance: .
j_gene: TRBJ2-5
d_gene: .
v_gene: TRBV29-1
CDR3aa: CSVAGRLFQTQYF
CDR3nt: TGCAGCGTTGCGGGCCGACTATTCCAGACCCAGTACTTC

abundance: .
j_gene: TRBJ2-3
d_gene: .
v_gene: TRBV10-3
CDR3aa: CAIERTLSPEDTQYF
CDR3nt: TGTGCCATCGAAAGGACTCTTTCCCCGGAAGATACGCAGTATTTT

abundance: .
j_gene: TRBJ1-2
d_gene: TRBD1
v_gene: TRBV4-1
CDR3aa: CASSQGEGAHYGYTF
CDR3nt: TGCGCCAGCAGCCAAGGTGAGGGGGCTCACTATGGCTACACCTTC

abundance: .
j_gene: TRBJ2-1
d_gene: .
v_gene: TRBV15
CDR3aa: CATRSADSRHEQFF
CDR3nt: TGTGCCACCAGAAGCGCGGACTCGCGACATGAGCAGTTCTTC

abundance: .
j_gene: TRBJ2-2
d_gene: TRBD1
v_gene: TRBV27
CDR3aa: CASSLRQGGTGELFF
CDR3nt: TGTGCCAGCAGTTTAAGACAGGGGGGCACCGGGGAGCTGTTTTTT

abundance: .
j_gene: TRBJ1-1
d_gene: TRBD1
v_gene: TRBV7-2
CDR3aa: CASSDRQGARMNTEAFF
CDR3nt: TGTGCCAGCAGCGACCGACAGGGGGCCAGGATGAACACTGAAGCTTTCTTT

abundance: .
j_gene: TRBJ2-7
d_gene: TRBD2
v_gene: TRBV20-1
CDR3aa: CSASSWTSRYEQYF
CDR3nt: TGCAGTGCTAGTTCCTGGACTAGCAGATACGAGCAGTACTTC